This T cell receptor (beta chain) was recorded in a study of cytomegalovirus exposure and HLA in healthy donors. On the study more broadly: Tens of millions of unique TCRs, all from HLA-typed donors, were included in an early release of the data.

Donors in the study were healthy people who gave bone marrow. 60 Vbeta and 13 Jbeta primers were used in PCR. Generated by immunoSEQ multiplex PCR, the TCRdb table keeps only in-frame clones and is missing some. The table lists 200,000 or so clones. The CDR3 has 14 residues. Germline V gene sequence: CDR1 MGHRA, CDR2 YSYEKL. V was pared by 6 bases and J by 1 base, with 5 bases of the junction left unmatched. The clonotype was recovered from a boy aged 10-17 years in good health and CMV-seronegative. The sample taken for sequencing was PBMCs. This chain joins TRBV4-1 and TRBJ1-2, with 7 nucleotides matching TRBD1. The CDR3 reads CASSRQGLNYGYTF. The CDR3 DNA is TGCGCCAGCAGTAGACAGGGACTTAACTATGGCTACACCTTC.